This T cell receptor beta chain was sequenced in a study of breast tumors, draining lymph nodes, adjacent tissues. As to this clonotype: One base away lies a much larger clone, so this may be a sequencing read error.

Axillary draining lymph nodes of breast cancer patients supplied the node samples. The CDR3 has 15 amino acids. The V gene's germline CDR1 is SGHNT and CDR2 YYREEE (reference sequence). V trimming: 10 bases; J trimming: 6 bases; junction bases outside the gene matches: 17. TCRdb processed the multiplex PCR reads anew with MiXCR; each CDR3 protein has one entry. The table shows some 120,000 distinct CDR3 sequences, with around 20% occurring only once. The specimen sequenced was axillary lymph node tissue. V is TRBV5-4 and J is TRBJ2-7, with 9 bases aligning to TRBD2. The source is a female donor with breast cancer. Some clones in this sample may be carry-over from other donors' samples. As DNA, the CDR3 is TGTGCCGGCACCCTCGGGACTAGCAGACCCGGCGAGCAGTACTTC. Translation gives CAGTLGTSRPGEQYF.